This note documents a single TCR beta chain sequence. Per the germline V gene, CDR1 is SQVTM and CDR2 is ANQGSEA. The V segment lost 6 bases and the J segment 6 bases; nucleotides outside the gene matches: 8. The CDR3 extends over 15 amino acids. Using its own MiXCR run on the 5' RACE reads, TCRdb lists one record per CDR3 protein. The data hold fewer than 550,000 distinct CDR3 sequences, with more than 13% observed a single time. The entry originates in a study of identical twins. These data were also filed under a second study, of yellow fever vaccine responses in identical twins.

This receptor was identified in a woman under 30 in good health. The chain employs TRBV29-1 and TRBJ2-2; 12 bases agree with TRBD1. The sequenced sample was CD4+ T cells sorted from blood. The CDR3 DNA reads TGCAGCGTCTGGGGGGGACAGGGGGCCGCCGGGGAGCTGTTTTTT. Amino acid sequence: CSVWGGQGAAGELFF.